One and the same sample provided the 15 T cell receptor beta chains below, sequenced in a study of cytomegalovirus exposure and HLA in healthy donors. The PCR contained 60 Vbeta and 13 Jbeta primers. The table came from immunoSEQ multiplex PCR; TCRdb's copy has only in-frame clones and leaves some out. The sample records around 97,000 clones, approximately 9% being singletons. The specimen was PBMCs. The receptors stem from a man aged 45-60 years in good health and CMV-seropositive.

In this sample, this clone turned up a few times. V gene TRBV19 combines with J gene TRBJ2-7, with D maybe TRBD1 (6 bases). V was clipped by 4 bases and J by 4 bases, with 11 bases between them. The CDR3 covers 13 residues. Germline V gives CDR1 LNHDA, CDR2 SQIVND (reference sequence). CDR3 sequence reads: CASSNARGYEQYF. In nucleotides, the CDR3 is TGTGCCAGTAGTAATGCCAGGGGTTACGAGCAGTACTTC.

This clone was seen a few times. J is TRBJ2-5 and V is TRBV13; TRBD1 agrees at 9 bases. Per the germline V gene, CDR1 is PRHDT and CDR2 is FYEKMQ (reference sequence). J was trimmed by 1 base and V by 4 bases; bases with no gene match: 4. The CDR3 length is 15 residues. CDR3 residues: CASSSRDRAQETQYF. The CDR3, as DNA: TGTGCCAGCAGCTCCCGGGACAGGGCCCAAGAGACCCAGTACTTC. Full variable domain (remainder filled in from reference TRBV13 and TRBJ2-5): AAGVIQSPRHLIKEKRETATLKCYPIPRHDTVYWYQQGPGQDPQFLISFYEKMQSDKGSIPDRFSAQQFSDYHSELNMSSLELGDSALYFCASSSRDRAQETQYFGPGTRLLVL.

This clone has a handful of counts. This chain's CDR3 is CASSLGGGREAFF. CDR3 DNA sequence: TGCGCCAGCAGCTTGGGTGGGGGCAGAGAAGCTTTCTTT. The J gene is TRBJ1-1, the V gene TRBV5-1; a possible D gene is TRBD1 (6 bases). The germline V and J ends were trimmed by 0 bases and 8 bases, with 11 bases remaining between them. The CDR3 totals 13 residues. Germline V gives CDR1 SGHRS, CDR2 YFSETQ.

The J gene is TRBJ1-2, the V gene TRBV6-5; tentatively, D is TRBD1 (6 bases). V lost 1 base and J 8 bases, leaving 14 bases between the germline ends. The CDR3 contains 14 residues. Germline V gene lookup returns CDR1 MNHEY and CDR2 SVGAGI. The CDR3 reads CASSYFRGRGGYTF. CDR3 DNA sequence: TGTGCCAGCAGTTACTTTCGGGGGCGGGGGGGCTACACCTTC.

The CDR3 region is CASRSPLGELFF. Written as DNA, the CDR3 is TGTGCCAGCAGGTCTCCGTTAGGGGAGCTGTTTTTT. The V gene is TRBV7-6, the J gene TRBJ2-2; D gene ambiguous. The germline V gene encodes CDR1 SGHVS and CDR2 FNYEAQ. The V end was cut by 6 bases, the J end by 8 bases, with 10 bases between. This CDR3 spans 12 amino acids.

The chain has TRBV5-1 and TRBJ2-1; D ambiguous. Germline assignment: CDR1 SGHRS and CDR2 YFSETQ. This CDR3 spans 11 amino acids. Trimming pared 3 bases from V and 4 bases from J, leaving 2 bases between. CDR3 DNA: TGCGCCAGCAGCTCGTACAATGAGCAGTTCTTC. Amino acids: CASSSYNEQFF.

The rearrangement joins TRBV28 to TRBJ1-2, with TRBD1 matching 10 bases. Germline loops: CDR1 MDHEN, CDR2 SYDVKM. The CDR3 spans 14 residues. The V gene end was trimmed by 3 bases and the J gene end by 7 bases; junction bases not matched to a gene: 5. As DNA, the CDR3 is TGTGCCAGCAGTTTGGACAGGGGGGATAGTGGCTACACCTTC. Encoded protein: CASSLDRGDSGYTF.

This clone was detected only a few times. V and J are TRBV28 and TRBJ2-7; D is perhaps TRBD1 (6 bases). With 5 bases removed from V and 6 bases from J, the gap between germline ends came to 17 bases. CDR1 and CDR2 (germline): MDHEN, SYDVKM. This CDR3 has 14 amino acids. DNA for the CDR3: TGTGCCAGCAGTAATGGGGGCAGCGTGGGCGAGCAGTACTTC. Translating it yields CASSNGGSVGEQYF.

The genes are TRBV28 and TRBJ2-1, with 9 bases identical to TRBD2. Per germline, CDR1 MDHEN and CDR2 SYDVKM. The CDR3 consists of 17 residues. V lost 3 bases, J lost 8 bases, and 14 bases stayed unmatched. The CDR3 DNA reads as TGTGCCAGCAGTTTCCGAACAGGGCCTAGCGGGAACTATGAGCAGTTCTTC. Protein: CASSFRTGPSGNYEQFF.

The table lists this clone with a few counts. The chain is built from TRBV6-6 and TRBJ2-2; 13 bases match TRBD2. V shed 5 bases, J shed 4 bases, and the junction held 4 bases outside the gene matches. This CDR3 is 16 amino acids long. The germline CDR1 and CDR2 sequences are MNHNY and SVGAGI (reference sequence). The CDR3, as DNA: TGTGCCAGCAGTCAAGGACTAGCGGGGGCCACCGGGGAGCTGTTTTTT. This translates into CASSQGLAGATGELFF.

This clone turned up a few times. The J gene is TRBJ2-1, the V gene TRBV13; TRBD2 might be the D (5 bases). Deletions cut 6 bases from V and 10 bases from J, with 10 bases between. Germline V gene lookup returns CDR1 PRHDT and CDR2 FYEKMQ (reference sequence). There are 11 residues in the CDR3. In DNA, the CDR3 is TGTGCCAGCAGGGAGGTGAGGGAGCAGTTCTTC. Residues: CASREVREQFF.

This chain connects TRBV7-2 to TRBJ1-1; 10 positions agree with TRBD1. Germline CDR1 is SGHTA and CDR2 is FQGNSA. The junction had 9 bases not matched to a gene; V was cut back by 4 bases and J by 7 bases. This CDR3 contains 15 residues. The CDR3 sequence is CASSYGQGEVSEAFF. CDR3 in DNA: TGTGCCAGCAGCTACGGACAGGGGGAAGTGAGTGAAGCTTTCTTT.

This chain connects TRBV21-1 to TRBJ1-6; the DNA was not compared with TRBD1, the D call given in the table. TRBV21-1 counts as a pseudogene. This CDR3 is built from 15 residues. CDR3: CASRDRGIGGSPLHF. Written as DNA, the CDR3 is TGTGCCAGCCGGGACAGGGGAATTGGTGGGTCACCCCTCCACTTT.

This clone was seen a handful of times. The rearrangement joins TRBV5-1 to TRBJ2-2; D possibly corresponds to TRBD2 (6 bases). The CDR3 runs 13 residues. Trimming cost V 3 bases and J 5 bases, with 8 bases left between them. The germline V gene has CDR1 SGHRS and CDR2 YFSETQ. CDR3: CASSSEGTGELFF. CDR3 bases: TGCGCCAGCAGCTCGGAGGGAACCGGGGAGCTGTTTTTT. Filled out from reference TRBV5-1 and TRBJ2-2, the complete variable domain reads KAGVTQTPRYLIKTRGQQVTLSCSPISGHRSVSWYQQTPGQGLQFLFEYFSETQRNKGNFPGRFSGRQFSNSRSEMNVSTLELGDSALYLCASSSEGTGELFFGEGSRLTVL.

There are a few counts of this clone. The chain has TRBV7-2 and TRBJ2-7; D might be TRBD1 (5 bases). Germline V gene sequence: CDR1 SGHTA, CDR2 FQGNSA. Trimming removed 3 bases from V and 5 bases from J, with 14 bases in between. This CDR3 has 14 residues. CDR3 sequence: CASSLGRVGDEQYF. The DNA for the CDR3 is TGTGCCAGCAGCTTGGGCAGGGTTGGAGACGAGCAGTACTTC.